This T cell receptor (beta chain) comes out of a study of blood T cells in healthy people across ages. This clonotype was counted only a few times. Its target is unknown. A read error may produce the germline difference seen at one junction end. Germline values: CDR1 SGHTA, CDR2 FQGNSA. The CDR3 runs to 11 residues. Overall study findings and caveats: Estimated diversity across one million T cells was deemed an underestimate.

A J-beta primer mix and a sample-barcoded 5' primer were used in a second PCR of roughly 6 to 11 cycles. MiXCR, run by TCRdb on the 5' RACE reads, gives a single entry per CDR3 protein. There are about 1,500,000 distinct CDR3 sequences in the sample; roughly 27% occur only once, and about 8% lies in the top ten. J is TRBJ2-3 and V is TRBV7-2; no firm D call. Sequencing input: blood. This receptor was taken from a woman aged 25 to 39 in good health. The CDR3 DNA follows: TGTTCCAGCAGCTTGTCAGATACGCAGTATTTT. It is translated as CSSSLSDTQYF.